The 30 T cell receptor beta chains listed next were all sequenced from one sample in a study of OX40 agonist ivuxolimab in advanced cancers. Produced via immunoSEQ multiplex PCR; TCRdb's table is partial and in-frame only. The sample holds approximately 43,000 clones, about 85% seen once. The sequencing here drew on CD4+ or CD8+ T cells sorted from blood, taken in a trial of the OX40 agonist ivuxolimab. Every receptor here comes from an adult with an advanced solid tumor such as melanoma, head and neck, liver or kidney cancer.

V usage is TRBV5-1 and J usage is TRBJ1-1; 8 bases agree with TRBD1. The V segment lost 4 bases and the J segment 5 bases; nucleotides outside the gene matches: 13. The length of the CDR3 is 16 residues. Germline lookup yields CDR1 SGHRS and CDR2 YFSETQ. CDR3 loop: CASSTIVGQGRTEAFF. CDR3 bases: TGCGCCAGCAGCACCATCGTAGGACAGGGAAGAACTGAAGCTTTCTTT.

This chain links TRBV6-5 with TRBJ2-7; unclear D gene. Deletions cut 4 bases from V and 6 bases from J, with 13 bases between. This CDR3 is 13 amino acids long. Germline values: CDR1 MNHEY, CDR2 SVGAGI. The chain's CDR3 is CASSLDNFGEQYF. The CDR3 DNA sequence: TGTGCCAGCAGTTTAGACAACTTCGGCGAGCAGTACTTC.

The CDR3 loop reads CAWNPGHKYGYTF. In DNA form, the CDR3 reads TGTGCCTGGAATCCGGGACATAAGTATGGCTACACCTTC. The rearrangement uses TRBV30 and TRBJ1-2, with D perhaps TRBD1 (6 bases). The CDR3 has 13 amino acids. Trimming took off 4 bases at V and 5 bases at J, with 14 bases between the two ends. CDR1 and CDR2 (germline): GTSNPN, SVGIG (reference sequence).

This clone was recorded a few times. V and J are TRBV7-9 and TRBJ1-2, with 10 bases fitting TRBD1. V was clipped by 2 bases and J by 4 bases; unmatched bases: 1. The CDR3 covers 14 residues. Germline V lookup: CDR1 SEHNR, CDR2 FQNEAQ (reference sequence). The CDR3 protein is CASSLRTGGYGYTF. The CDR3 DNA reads TGTGCCAGCAGCTTACGGACAGGGGGCTATGGCTACACCTTC.

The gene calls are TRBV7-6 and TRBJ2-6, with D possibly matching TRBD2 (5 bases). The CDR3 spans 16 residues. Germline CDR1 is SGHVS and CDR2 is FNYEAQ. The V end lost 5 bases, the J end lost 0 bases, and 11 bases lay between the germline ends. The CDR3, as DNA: TGTGCCAGCAGCCCGCGGGCCCACTCTGGGGCCAACGTCCTGACTTTC. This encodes CASSPRAHSGANVLTF.

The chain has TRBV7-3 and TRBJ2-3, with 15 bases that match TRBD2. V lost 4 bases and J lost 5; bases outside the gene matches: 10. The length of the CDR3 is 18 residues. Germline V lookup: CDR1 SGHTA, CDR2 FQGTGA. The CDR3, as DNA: TGTGCCAGCAGCTCCGGACTAGCGGGAGGGCGCTGGAGAGATACGCAGTATTTT. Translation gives CASSSGLAGGRWRDTQYF.

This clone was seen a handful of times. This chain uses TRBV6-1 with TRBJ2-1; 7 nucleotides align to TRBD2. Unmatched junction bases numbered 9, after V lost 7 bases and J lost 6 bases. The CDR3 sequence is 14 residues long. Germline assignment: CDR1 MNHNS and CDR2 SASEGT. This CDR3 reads CASNRGGDPNEQFF. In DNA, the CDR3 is TGTGCCAGCAATAGGGGAGGGGATCCCAATGAGCAGTTCTTC.

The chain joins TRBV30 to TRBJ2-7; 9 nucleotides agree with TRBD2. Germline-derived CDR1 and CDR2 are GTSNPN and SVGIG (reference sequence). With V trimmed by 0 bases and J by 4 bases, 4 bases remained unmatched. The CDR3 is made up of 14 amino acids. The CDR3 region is CAWSVRSGGYEQYF. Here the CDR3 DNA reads TGTGCCTGGAGTGTACGCAGCGGGGGGTACGAGCAGTACTTC.

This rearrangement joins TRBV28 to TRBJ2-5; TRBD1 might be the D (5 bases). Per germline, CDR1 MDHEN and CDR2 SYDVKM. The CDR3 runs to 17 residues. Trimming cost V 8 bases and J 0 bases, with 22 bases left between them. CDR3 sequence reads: CASEGRDVNHYQETQYF. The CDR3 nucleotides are TGTGCCAGCGAAGGCAGGGATGTTAACCATTACCAAGAGACCCAGTACTTC.

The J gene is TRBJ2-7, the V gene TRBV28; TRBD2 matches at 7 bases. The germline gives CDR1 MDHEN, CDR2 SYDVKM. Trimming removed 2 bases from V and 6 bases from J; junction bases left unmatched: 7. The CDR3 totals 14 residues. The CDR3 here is CASSLGGREGEQYF. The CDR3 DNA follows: TGTGCCAGCAGTTTAGGCGGCAGGGAGGGCGAGCAGTACTTC.

Here the CDR3 reads CASSFPNVKRELKETQYF. The CDR3 bases are TGTGCCAGCAGTTTCCCTAACGTAAAGCGGGAGCTAAAGGAGACCCAGTACTTC. This chain joins TRBV28 and TRBJ2-5; 8 positions agree with TRBD2. Germline CDR1 MDHEN, CDR2 SYDVKM. V shed 3 bases, J shed 5 bases, and the junction held 17 bases outside the gene matches. This CDR3 contains 18 residues. Full variable domain (outside the CDR3, taken from reference TRBV28 and TRBJ2-5): DVKVTQSSRYLVKRTGEKVFLECVQDMDHENMFWYRQDPGLGLRLIYFSYDVKMKEKGDIPEGYSVSREKKERFSLILESASTNQTSMYLCASSFPNVKRELKETQYFGPGTRLLVL.

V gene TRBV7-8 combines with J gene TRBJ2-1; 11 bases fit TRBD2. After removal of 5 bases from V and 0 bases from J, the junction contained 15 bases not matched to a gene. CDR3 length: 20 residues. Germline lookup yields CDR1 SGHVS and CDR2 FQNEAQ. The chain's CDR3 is CASSRSLLAGGTSSYNEQFF. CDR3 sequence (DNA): TGTGCCAGCAGCCGCTCCTTGCTAGCGGGAGGCACCAGCTCCTACAATGAGCAGTTCTTC. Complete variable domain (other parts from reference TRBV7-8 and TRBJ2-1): GAGVSQSPRYKVAKRGQDVALRCDPISGHVSLFWYQQALGQGPEFLTYFQNEAQLDKSGLPSDRFFAERPEGSVSTLKIQRTQQEDSAVYLCASSRSLLAGGTSSYNEQFFGPGTRLTVL.

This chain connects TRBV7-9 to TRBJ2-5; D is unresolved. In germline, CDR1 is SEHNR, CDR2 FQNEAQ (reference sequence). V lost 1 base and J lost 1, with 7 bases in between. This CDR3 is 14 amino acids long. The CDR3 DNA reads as TGTGCCAGCAGCTTAGGAGGCGGCCAAGAGACCCAGTACTTC. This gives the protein CASSLGGGQETQYF.

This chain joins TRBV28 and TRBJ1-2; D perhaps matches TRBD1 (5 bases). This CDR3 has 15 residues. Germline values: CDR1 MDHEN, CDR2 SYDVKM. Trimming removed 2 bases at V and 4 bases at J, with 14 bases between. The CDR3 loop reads CASSLMPDSFYGYTF. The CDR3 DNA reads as TGTGCCAGCAGTTTAATGCCTGACAGTTTCTATGGCTACACCTTC.

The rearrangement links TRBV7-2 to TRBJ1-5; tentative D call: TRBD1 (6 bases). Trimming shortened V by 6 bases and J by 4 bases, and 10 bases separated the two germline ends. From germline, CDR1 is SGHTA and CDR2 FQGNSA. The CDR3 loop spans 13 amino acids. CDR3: CASRRTVNQPQHF. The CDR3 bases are TGTGCCAGCAGGCGGACAGTTAATCAGCCCCAGCATTTT. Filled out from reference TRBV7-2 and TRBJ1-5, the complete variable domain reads GAGVSQSPSNKVTEKGKDVELRCDPISGHTALYWYRQSLGQGLEFLIYFQGNSAPDKSGLPSDRFSAERTGGSVSTLTIQRTQQEDSAVYLCASRRTVNQPQHFGDGTRLSIL.

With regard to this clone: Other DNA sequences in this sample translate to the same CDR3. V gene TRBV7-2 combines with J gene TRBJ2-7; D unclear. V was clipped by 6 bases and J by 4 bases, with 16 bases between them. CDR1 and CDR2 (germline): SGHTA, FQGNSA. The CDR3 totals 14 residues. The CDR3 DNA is TGTGCCAGCAGTTTGCCCCATGACCGGTACGAGCAGTACTTC. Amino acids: CASSLPHDRYEQYF.

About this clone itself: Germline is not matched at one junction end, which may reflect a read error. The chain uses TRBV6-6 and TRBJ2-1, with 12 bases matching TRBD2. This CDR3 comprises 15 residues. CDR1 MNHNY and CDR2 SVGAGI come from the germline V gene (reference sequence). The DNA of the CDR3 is TGTGCCAGCAGCCTACGCCAGCTAGCGGGAGGGCCTCGGGTCTTC. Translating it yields CASSLRQLAGGPRVF.

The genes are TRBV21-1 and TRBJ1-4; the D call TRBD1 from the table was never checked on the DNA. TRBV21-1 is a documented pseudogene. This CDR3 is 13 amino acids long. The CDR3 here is CAITGEFCEKLFF. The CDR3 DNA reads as TGTGCCATCACAGGGGAGTTCTGTGAAAAACTGTTTTTT.

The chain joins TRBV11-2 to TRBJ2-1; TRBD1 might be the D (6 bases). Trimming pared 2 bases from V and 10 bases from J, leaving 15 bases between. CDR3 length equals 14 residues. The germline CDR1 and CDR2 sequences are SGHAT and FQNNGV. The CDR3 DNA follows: TGTGCCAGCAGCTTACCAGGGCCTACAGGGGAGCAGTTCTTC. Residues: CASSLPGPTGEQFF.

CDR3 sequence: CASGLVILAGEYEQFF. Here the CDR3 DNA reads TGTGCTAGTGGTTTGGTAATACTAGCGGGAGAATATGAGCAGTTCTTC. The chain combines TRBV12-5 with TRBJ2-1; TRBD2 agrees at 11 bases. V trimming: 0 bases; J trimming: 8 bases; junction bases outside the gene matches: 6. This CDR3 has 16 residues. The V gene's germline CDR1 is LGHNT and CDR2 FRNRAP.

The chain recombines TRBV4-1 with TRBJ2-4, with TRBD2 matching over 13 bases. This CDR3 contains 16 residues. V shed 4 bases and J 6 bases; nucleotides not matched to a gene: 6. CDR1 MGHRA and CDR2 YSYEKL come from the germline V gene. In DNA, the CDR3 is TGCGCCAGCAGCCCGGGACTAGCGGGACCGTTAAACATTCAGTACTTC. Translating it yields CASSPGLAGPLNIQYF.

The CDR3: CASSERIRYSNQPQHF. Here the CDR3 DNA reads TGTGCCAGCAGTGAAAGGATACGTTATAGCAATCAGCCCCAGCATTTT. The V gene is TRBV6-1, the J gene TRBJ1-5; D is undetermined. The CDR3 covers 16 residues. Germline assignment: CDR1 MNHNS and CDR2 SASEGT. Deletions cut 2 bases from V and 0 bases from J, with 11 bases between.

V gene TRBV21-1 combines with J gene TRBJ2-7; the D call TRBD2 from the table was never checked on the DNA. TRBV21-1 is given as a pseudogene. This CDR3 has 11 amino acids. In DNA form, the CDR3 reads TGTGCCAGCAGCACGGGCTACGAGCAGTACTTC. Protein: CASSTGYEQYF.

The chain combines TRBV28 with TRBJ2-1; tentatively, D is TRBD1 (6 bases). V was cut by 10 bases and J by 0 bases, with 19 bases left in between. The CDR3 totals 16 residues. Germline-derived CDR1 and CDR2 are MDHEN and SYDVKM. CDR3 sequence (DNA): TGTGCCACAGAGCCCGAGGGCAGGGGCTCCTACAATGAGCAGTTCTTC. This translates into CATEPEGRGSYNEQFF.

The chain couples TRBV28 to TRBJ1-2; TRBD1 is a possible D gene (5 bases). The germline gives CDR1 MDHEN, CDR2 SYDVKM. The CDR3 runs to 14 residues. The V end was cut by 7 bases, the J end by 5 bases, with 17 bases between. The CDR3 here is CASTLPGTLYGYTF. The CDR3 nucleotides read TGTGCCAGCACGCTTCCAGGGACCTTGTATGGCTACACCTTC.

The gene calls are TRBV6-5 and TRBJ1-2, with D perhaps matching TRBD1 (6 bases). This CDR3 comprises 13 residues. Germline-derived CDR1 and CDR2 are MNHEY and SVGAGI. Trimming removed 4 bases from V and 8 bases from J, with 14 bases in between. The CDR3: CASSSNYGGGYTF. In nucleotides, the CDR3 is TGTGCCAGCAGTTCTAATTACGGGGGCGGCTACACCTTC.

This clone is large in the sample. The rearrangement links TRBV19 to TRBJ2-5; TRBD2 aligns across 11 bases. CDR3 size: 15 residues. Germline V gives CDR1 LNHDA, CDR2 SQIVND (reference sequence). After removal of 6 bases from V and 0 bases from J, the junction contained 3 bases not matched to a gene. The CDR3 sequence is CASSASGRYQETQYF. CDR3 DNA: TGTGCCAGTAGCGCTAGCGGGAGGTACCAAGAGACCCAGTACTTC.

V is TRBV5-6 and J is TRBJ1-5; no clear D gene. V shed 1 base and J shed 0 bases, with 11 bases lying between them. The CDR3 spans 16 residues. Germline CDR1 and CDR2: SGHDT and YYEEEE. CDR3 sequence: CASSLLNTDSNQPQHF. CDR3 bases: TGTGCCAGCAGCTTGCTCAACACGGATAGCAATCAGCCCCAGCATTTT.

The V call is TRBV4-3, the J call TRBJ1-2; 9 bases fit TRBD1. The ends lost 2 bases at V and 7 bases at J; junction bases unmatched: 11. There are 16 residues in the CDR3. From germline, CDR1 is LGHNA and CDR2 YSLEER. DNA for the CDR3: TGCGCCAGCAGCCAACCGGCCAACAGGGGGCAGGTTGGCTACACCTTC. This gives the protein CASSQPANRGQVGYTF.

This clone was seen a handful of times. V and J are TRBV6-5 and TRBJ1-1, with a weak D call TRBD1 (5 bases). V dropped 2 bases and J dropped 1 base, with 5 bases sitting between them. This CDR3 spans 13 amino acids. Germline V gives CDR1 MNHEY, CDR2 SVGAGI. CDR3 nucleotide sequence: TGTGCCAGCAGTTACAGGGGGAACACTGAAGCTTTCTTT. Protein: CASSYRGNTEAFF.